This T cell receptor (beta chain) is drawn from a study of somatic mutations in cytotoxic T cells in rheumatoid arthritis. Data came from immunoSEQ multiplex PCR; TCRdb stores just in-frame clones and leaves some out. In the table there are some 16,000 clones, more than 70% of which are singletons. Germline assignment: CDR1 LGHNA and CDR2 YSLEER. Trimming left V 0 bases short and J 2 bases short, with 15 bases between. The CDR3 is 17 amino acids. This clonotype was obtained from an adult with rheumatoid arthritis. Sequencing was performed on CD8+ T cells sorted from blood. The chain is built from TRBV4-3 and TRBJ2-3; D is unresolved. The CDR3 DNA sequence: TGCGCCAGCAGCCAAGATCGACCACCCGCTCTCACAGATACGCAGTATTTT. Its translation: CASSQDRPPALTDTQYF.